The entry below gives a single TCR beta chain sequence along with its context. Its antigen is currently not known. No base-level quality is on record; no much larger clone is a single base apart. This sample was taken from a study of blood T cell repertoires in COVID-19 (dated by TCRdb to 2020 to 2022). For the wider study: Samples from collaborators originated in the United States, Italy and Spain and spanned both the acute and convalescent phases of COVID-19. A freely available public database, intended as a resource for researchers studying the immune response to SARS-CoV-2, is where the repertoires were released. The samples were drawn from the first 160 participants of the ongoing ImmuneRACE study and from 1,254 subjects provided by 6 global collaborators. Deeply sampled blood TCRbeta repertoires from subjects exposed to, actively infected with, or recovered from COVID-19 were included in the dataset. The material from the prospective study consisted of cDNA or gDNA derived from T cells, B-cell-depleted T cells, or PBMCs. Nearly every sample came with metadata listing a de-identified subject ID, COVID-19 status, age in years and sex. Where available, HLA class I and class II types were taken from metadata supplied by the sample provider and were not determined by assay-based typing. What the work shows at the level of the full study, not this receptor alone: The quantity of clinical and demographic metadata differed by source and by participant and was supplied without curation.

TCRbeta CDR3 regions were amplified from genomic DNA by means of the immunoSEQ Assay, a bias-controlled multiplex PCR. The authors' pipeline ran thus. Within the assay, amplification of reference gene primers was used to estimate how many nucleated cells each sample contained. To quantify the absolute abundance of each unique TCRbeta CDR3 rearrangement, sequence reads were collapsed and filtered. For each sample, productive Simpson clonality was calculated as the square root of Simpson's diversity index over productive rearrangements. Entries here come from immuneACCESS through TCRdb and include only in-frame sequences with V and J called. Some clones fail to appear in such tables; in the studies checked, an unresolved V gene covers under half of the shortfall, and the cause of the remainder is unknown. The V and J calls and clone size come from that table; D and trimming were worked out from the DNA. In all, the sample holds about 300,000 clones, and approximately 84% of those were seen once. The ten largest clones capture over 1.1% of the sample.

From a lookup of the germline V gene (reference sequence), CDR1 and CDR2 are DFQATT and SNEGSKA. V is reduced by 2 bases and J by 2 bases, leaving a spacing of 3 bases between them. The cysteine opens and the phenylalanine closes a CDR3 of 11 amino acids. Only the CDR3 portion is preserved as DNA: 33 bases, with reading frame beginning at the first base. One collaborating source in Seattle enrolled patients while the patients were actively infected and followed the patients over time throughout the course of disease. The collaborating institutions used their own protocols to collect whole blood in K2EDTA tubes. For TCRbeta analysis, collaborators shipped samples in one of three forms: frozen whole blood, isolated PBMCs, or DNA extracted from either of those sample types.

The receptor's source is a human donor with COVID-19, enrolled during active disease. The donor label of this sample is uncertain. Material for sequencing was peripheral blood. The rearrangement combines TRBV20-1 with TRBJ2-5, with the D gene not confidently named. The nucleotide sequence is TGCAGTGCTAGACCTCAAGAGACCCAGTACTTC. Its protein is CSARPQETQYF.